This entry concerns a single T cell receptor beta chain. Germline lookup yields CDR1 LGHNA and CDR2 YNFKEQ. This CDR3 comprises 12 residues. V was shortened by 0 bases and J by 11 bases, with 8 bases between the two germline ends. The record originates from a study of blood T cell repertoires in COVID-19. Study-level information: Nucleic acid was either cDNA or gDNA, and it came from T cells, B-cell-depleted T cells, or PBMCs.

Using immunoSEQ multiplex PCR, the repertoire was profiled, and TCRdb retains in-frame clones only, with some absent. The sample contains approximately 250,000 clones, just under 90% of which appear only once. Sequenced: PBMCs or T cells enriched from blood (not recorded which). This TCR derives from a woman in her 30s with acute COVID-19. The chain recombines TRBV4-2 with TRBJ2-1; D is undetermined. CDR3 sequence: CASSQDNRKQFF. Here the CDR3 DNA reads TGTGCCAGCAGCCAAGATAACAGAAAGCAGTTCTTC.